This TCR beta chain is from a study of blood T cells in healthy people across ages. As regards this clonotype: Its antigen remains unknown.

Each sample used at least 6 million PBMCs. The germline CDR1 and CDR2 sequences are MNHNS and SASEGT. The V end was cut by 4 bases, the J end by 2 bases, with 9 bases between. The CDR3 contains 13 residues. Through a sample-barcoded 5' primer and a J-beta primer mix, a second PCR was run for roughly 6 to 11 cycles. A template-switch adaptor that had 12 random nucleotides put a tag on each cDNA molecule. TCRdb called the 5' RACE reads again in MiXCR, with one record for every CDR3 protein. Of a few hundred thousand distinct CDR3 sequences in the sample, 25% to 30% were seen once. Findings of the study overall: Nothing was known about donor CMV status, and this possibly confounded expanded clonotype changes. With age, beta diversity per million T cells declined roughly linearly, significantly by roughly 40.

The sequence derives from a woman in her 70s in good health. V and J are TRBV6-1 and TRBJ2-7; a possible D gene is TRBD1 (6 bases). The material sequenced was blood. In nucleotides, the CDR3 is TGTGCCAGCAGTGTACAGGGCCCCTACGAGCAGTACTTC. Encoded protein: CASSVQGPYEQYF.